Presented here are 23 T cell receptor beta chains from one specimen sequenced in a study of T cell changes during pregnancy in multiple sclerosis. Generated by immunoSEQ multiplex PCR, the TCRdb table keeps only in-frame clones and is missing some. The sample yields 37,000 or so clones, 85% to 95% seen once. This material consisted of CD4+ T cells from peripheral blood mononuclear cells, taken in the second trimester of pregnancy. Receptors originate from a female donor with multiple sclerosis, enrolled in a pregnancy study.

This clone was observed a handful of times. The chain couples TRBV5-8 to TRBJ1-6, with 7 bases aligning to TRBD1. Germline V gene lookup returns CDR1 SGHTS and CDR2 YDEGEE. The CDR3 has 13 residues. Trimming took 2 bases from V and 12 from J; bases not matched to a gene: 5. CDR3 nucleotides: TGTGCCAGCAGCTTCCTACAGGGGAAACCCCTCCACTTT. This codes for CASSFLQGKPLHF.

This clone appeared a single time. V gene TRBV4-3 combines with J gene TRBJ1-5, with a possible D match to TRBD1 (6 bases). V shed 1 base and J shed 6 bases, with 13 bases lying between them. The germline CDR1 and CDR2 sequences are LGHNA and YSLEER. The CDR3 covers 15 residues. CDR3 DNA sequence: TGCGCCAGCAGCCAAGGTCCCTCGGACAGTCAGCCCCAGCATTTT. Translation gives CASSQGPSDSQPQHF.

This rearrangement joins TRBV6-6 to TRBJ2-7; 10 positions match TRBD1. Unmatched junction bases numbered 7, after V lost 2 bases and J lost 3 bases. The germline gives CDR1 MNHNY, CDR2 SVGAGI (reference sequence). This CDR3 has 16 amino acids. The CDR3 reads CASSYSRTGGNYEQYF. The CDR3 DNA reads TGTGCCAGCAGTTACAGCCGGACAGGGGGAAACTACGAGCAGTACTTC.

This clone was counted only a few times. This rearrangement joins TRBV27 to TRBJ1-2; D possibly corresponds to TRBD1 (6 bases). The V gene's germline CDR1 is MNHEY and CDR2 SMNVEV (reference sequence). The CDR3 covers 16 residues. Trimming left V 5 bases short and J 3 bases short, with 19 bases between. CDR3 loop: CASSRVTGGNDYGYTF. CDR3 DNA: TGTGCCAGCAGTCGAGTGACAGGTGGGAACGACTATGGCTACACCTTC.

The V and J genes are TRBV5-1 and TRBJ2-5, with TRBD1 matching over 8 bases. Germline-derived CDR1 and CDR2 are SGHRS and YFSETQ. The CDR3 is made up of 16 amino acids. With 5 bases clipped from V and 5 bases from J, the junction kept 14 bases outside the gene matches. In nucleotides, the CDR3 is TGCGCCAGCAGACGGACAGGGTTGGGTTCAGTGGAGACCCAGTACTTC. Translation gives CASRRTGLGSVETQYF.

This rearrangement joins TRBV7-2 to TRBJ1-2; a possible D gene is TRBD1 (5 bases). The CDR3 contains 13 residues. Trimming left V 3 bases short and J 4 bases short, with 9 bases between. Germline values: CDR1 SGHTA, CDR2 FQGNSA. The CDR3 sequence is CASSFDRAYGYTF. The DNA for the CDR3 is TGTGCCAGCAGCTTCGACAGAGCCTATGGCTACACCTTC. Supplemented by reference TRBV7-2 and TRBJ1-2, the full variable domain reads GAGVSQSPSNKVTEKGKDVELRCDPISGHTALYWYRQSLGQGLEFLIYFQGNSAPDKSGLPSDRFSAERTGGSVSTLTIQRTQQEDSAVYLCASSFDRAYGYTFGSGTRLTVV.

The chain combines TRBV7-8 with TRBJ1-2, with TRBD1 matching 10 bases. CDR1 SGHVS and CDR2 FQNEAQ come from the germline V gene. Losses at the gene ends were 2 bases for V and 4 bases for J; bases not matched to a gene: 4. This CDR3 is 15 amino acids long. Here the CDR3 reads CASSLWDRGFYGYTF. The CDR3, as DNA: TGTGCCAGCAGCTTATGGGACAGGGGATTCTATGGCTACACCTTC.

The V call is TRBV6-5, the J call TRBJ1-1, with TRBD1 matching 8 bases. Losses at the gene ends were 6 bases for V and 7 bases for J; bases not matched to a gene: 7. CDR1 is MNHEY and CDR2 is SVGAGI in the germline V gene. This CDR3 has 13 amino acids. The CDR3 sequence: CASRQGGLLEAFF. Here the CDR3 DNA reads TGTGCCAGCAGACAGGGGGGATTGCTTGAAGCTTTCTTT.

The CDR3 DNA reads as TGTGCCTGGACTTGGGCTAGCGGGGGGGTGTATGAGCAGTTCTTC. It codes for CAWTWASGGVYEQFF. This rearrangement joins TRBV30 to TRBJ2-1; 12 bases are a match to TRBD2. In germline, CDR1 is GTSNPN, CDR2 SVGIG (reference sequence). The CDR3 is 15 amino acids. With V trimmed by 4 bases and J by 8 bases, 9 bases remained unmatched.

The chain joins TRBV18 to TRBJ1-2, with unresolved D. The CDR3 is 12 amino acids. V shed 2 bases and J shed 8 bases, with 9 bases lying between them. Germline CDR1 reads KGHSH; CDR2 reads LQKENI. The CDR3 coding sequence is TGTGCCAGCTCACCAGTAGCAACGGGCTACACCTTC. This codes for CASSPVATGYTF.

The rearrangement uses TRBV1 and TRBJ1-2. TRBV1 is a listed pseudogene. The CDR3 contains 11 residues. The CDR3 spells CTSSPFDGYTF. CDR3 nucleotides: TGCACCAGCAGCCCCTTCGATGGCTACACCTTC.

The chain recombines TRBV5-1 with TRBJ1-3; 9 bases fit TRBD1. V shed 5 bases, J shed 0 bases, and the junction held 6 bases outside the gene matches. CDR1 is SGHRS and CDR2 is YFSETQ in the germline V gene. The length of the CDR3 is 16 residues. CDR3: CASSWGQGYSGNTIYF. The CDR3 DNA follows: TGCGCCAGCAGTTGGGGACAGGGTTACTCTGGAAACACCATATATTTT.

The rearrangement links TRBV20-1 to TRBJ2-7, with D unclear. Germline CDR1 DFQATT, CDR2 SNEGSKA (reference sequence). V was trimmed by 5 bases and J by 6 bases, leaving 11 bases between them. The CDR3 length is 11 residues. CDR3 DNA: TGCAGTGCTGCTCCCGGTCGCGAGCAGTACTTC. Amino acid sequence: CSAAPGREQYF.

The V call is TRBV6-1, the J call TRBJ1-1; D call uncertain. The V end lost 6 bases, the J end lost 4 bases, and 15 bases lay between the germline ends. Germline CDR1 is MNHNS and CDR2 is SASEGT. The length of the CDR3 is 14 residues. The CDR3 bases are TGTGCCAGCAGGGGGAGGGCGGGGAGCACTGAAGCTTTCTTT. Translating it yields CASRGRAGSTEAFF.

This sequence joins TRBV2 and TRBJ2-5; no firm D call. V dropped 4 bases and J dropped 3 bases, with 3 bases sitting between them. The CDR3 extends over 11 amino acids. Germline values: CDR1 SNHLY, CDR2 FYNNEI. CDR3 sequence: CASSVEETQYF. The CDR3 nucleotides are TGTGCCAGCAGTGTCGAAGAGACCCAGTACTTC.

The chain has TRBV19 and TRBJ1-1; tentatively, D is TRBD1 (5 bases). Trimming shortened V by 6 bases and J by 1 base, and 12 bases separated the two germline ends. The CDR3 sequence is 14 residues long. The germline V gene has CDR1 LNHDA and CDR2 SQIVND (reference sequence). CDR3 in DNA: TGTGCCAGTAGCCTGGTCGACAGGAACACTGAAGCTTTCTTT. Amino acid sequence: CASSLVDRNTEAFF. Filled out from reference TRBV19 and TRBJ1-1, the complete variable domain reads DGGITQSPKYLFRKEGQNVTLSCEQNLNHDAMYWYRQDPGQGLRLIYYSQIVNDFQKGDIAEGYSVSREKKESFPLTVTSAQKNPTAFYLCASSLVDRNTEAFFGQGTRLTVV.

This clone showed up just a few times. This chain uses TRBV6-1 with TRBJ1-4; possibly TRBD1 for D (6 bases). Trimming stripped 1 base from V and 5 bases from J, with 11 bases between. The CDR3 is 15 residues long. CDR1 is MNHNS, CDR2 SASEGT, per germline. The CDR3 DNA reads as TGTGCCAGCAGTGAAGGACAGGCCATGAATGAAAAACTGTTTTTT. It specifies CASSEGQAMNEKLFF.

The CDR3 coding sequence is TGTGCCAGTAGTATTCCAGGGAGGGGCACTGAAGCTTTCTTT. This encodes CASSIPGRGTEAFF. V is TRBV19 and J is TRBJ1-1; D is perhaps TRBD1 (5 bases). Germline CDR1 LNHDA, CDR2 SQIVND (reference sequence). Trimming removed 3 bases from V and 4 bases from J, with 12 bases in between. This CDR3 spans 14 amino acids.

The CDR3 DNA is TGTGCCAGCAGTAGAAACAGGGGGAACTCTGGAAACACCATATATTTT. Protein product: CASSRNRGNSGNTIYF. The rearrangement uses TRBV13 and TRBJ1-3; 8 bases map to TRBD1. The germline CDR1 and CDR2 sequences are PRHDT and FYEKMQ (reference sequence). There are 16 residues in the CDR3. V dropped 6 bases and J dropped 0; count of bases not matched to a gene: 7.

The V gene is TRBV18, the J gene TRBJ1-5; D possibly corresponds to TRBD1 (6 bases). The CDR3 contains 15 residues. Trimming removed 3 bases at V and 6 bases at J, with 15 bases between. Germline CDR1 is KGHSH and CDR2 is LQKENI. CDR3 residues: CASSPVGQGSQPQHF. The CDR3 DNA is TGTGCCAGCTCACCCGTCGGGCAGGGGAGTCAGCCCCAGCATTTT.

V gene TRBV30 combines with J gene TRBJ1-2, with D maybe TRBD1 (6 bases). The CDR3 is made up of 17 amino acids. CDR1 is GTSNPN, CDR2 SVGIG, per germline (reference sequence). V was clipped by 1 base and J by 7 bases, with 25 bases between them. The CDR3 nucleotides are TGTGCCTGGAGTGACCCACGGGGGGGGCGCGGGCCCGTTGGCTACACCTTC. Its translation: CAWSDPRGGRGPVGYTF.

The CDR3 loop reads CASSWSRDRGEGYTF. CDR3 in DNA: TGTGCCAGCAGTTGGAGCCGGGACAGGGGCGAGGGCTACACCTTC. V is TRBV6-5 and J is TRBJ1-2; 10 positions match TRBD1. V lost 4 bases and J lost 8; bases outside the gene matches: 10. The length of the CDR3 is 15 residues. Germline lookup yields CDR1 MNHEY and CDR2 SVGAGI.

The gene calls are TRBV5-1 and TRBJ1-1; D gene ambiguous. The CDR3 has 14 residues. Trimming took 3 bases from V and 0 from J, leaving 9 bases between them. Germline V gene sequence: CDR1 SGHRS, CDR2 YFSETQ. CDR3 in amino acids: CASSSLTVNTEAFF. The CDR3 DNA is TGCGCCAGCAGCTCGCTTACAGTGAACACTGAAGCTTTCTTT.